This T cell receptor beta chain was recovered during a study of shared clonotypes between healthy human individuals. Findings of the study overall: About 5% of naive CD4 clonotypes were common to a handful of donors. In the sorted subsets, rarefaction showed sequencing was incomplete despite large depth.

Original handling: Junction-only sequences without quality scores were provided by ImmunoSEQ, so filtering was different. Sequencing was performed with immunoSEQ multiplex PCR; in TCRdb, only in-frame clones are kept and a portion is missing. V, J and clone size derive from that table, while D and trimming were established from the DNA sequence. Found here are 2 million to 3 million clones, around 90% of them singletons; the top ten hold under 0.15%. As for this clone: Its antigen remains unidentified.

Input material: naive CD4+ T cells sorted from blood. Subset given: CD45RA+ positively selected. This receptor was taken from a man between 18 and 29 years old in good health.

CDR3 DNA sequence: TGCGCCAGCAGCCAAGAACTAGGAGGATACATTCAGTACTTC. Its translation: CASSQELGGYIQYF. The chain combines TRBV4-3 with TRBJ2-4; D perhaps matches TRBD2 (5 bases). CDR1 and CDR2 (germline): LGHNA, YSLEER. The CDR3 extends over 14 amino acids. The germline V and J ends were trimmed by 0 bases and 8 bases, with 11 bases remaining between them.